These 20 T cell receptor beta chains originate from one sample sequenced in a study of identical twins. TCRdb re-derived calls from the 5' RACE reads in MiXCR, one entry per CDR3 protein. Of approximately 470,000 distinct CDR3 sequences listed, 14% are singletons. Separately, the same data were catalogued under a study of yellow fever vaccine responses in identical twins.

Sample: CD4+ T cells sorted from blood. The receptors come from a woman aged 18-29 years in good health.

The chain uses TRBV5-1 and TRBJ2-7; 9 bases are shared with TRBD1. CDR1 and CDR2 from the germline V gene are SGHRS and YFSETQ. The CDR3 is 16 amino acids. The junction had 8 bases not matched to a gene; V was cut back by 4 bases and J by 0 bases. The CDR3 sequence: CASSLRDRDLSYEQYF. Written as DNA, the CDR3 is TGCGCCAGCAGCCTAAGGGACAGGGACCTCTCCTACGAGCAGTACTTC.

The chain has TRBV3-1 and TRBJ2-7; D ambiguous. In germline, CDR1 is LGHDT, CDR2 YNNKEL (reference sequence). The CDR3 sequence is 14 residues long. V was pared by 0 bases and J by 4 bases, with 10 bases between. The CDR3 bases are TGTGCCAGCAGCCAAGACCGGGTAGTATACGAGCAGTACTTC. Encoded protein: CASSQDRVVYEQYF.

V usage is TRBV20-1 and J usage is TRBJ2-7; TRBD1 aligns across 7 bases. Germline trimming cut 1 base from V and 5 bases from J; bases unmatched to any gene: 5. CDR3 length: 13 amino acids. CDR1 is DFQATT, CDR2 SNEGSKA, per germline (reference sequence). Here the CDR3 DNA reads TGCAGTGCTAGAGGCTCCACAGGGGACGAGCAGTACTTC. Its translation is CSARGSTGDEQYF.

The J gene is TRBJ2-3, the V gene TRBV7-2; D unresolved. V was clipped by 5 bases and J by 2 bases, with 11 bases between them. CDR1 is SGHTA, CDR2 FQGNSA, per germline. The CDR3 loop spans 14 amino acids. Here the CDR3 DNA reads TGTGCCAGCAGCGTGGCCTACTACACAGATACGCAGTATTTT. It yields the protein CASSVAYYTDTQYF. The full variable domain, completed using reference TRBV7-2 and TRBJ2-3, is GAGVSQSPSNKVTEKGKDVELRCDPISGHTALYWYRQSLGQGLEFLIYFQGNSAPDKSGLPSDRFSAERTGGSVSTLTIQRTQQEDSAVYLCASSVAYYTDTQYFGPGTRLTVL.

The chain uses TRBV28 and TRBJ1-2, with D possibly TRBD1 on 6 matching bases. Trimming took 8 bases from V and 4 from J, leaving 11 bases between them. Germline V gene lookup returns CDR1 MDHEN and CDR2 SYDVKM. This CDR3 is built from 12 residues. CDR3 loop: CASSGVRYGYTF. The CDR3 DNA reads TGTGCCAGCTCAGGGGTTCGCTATGGCTACACCTTC.

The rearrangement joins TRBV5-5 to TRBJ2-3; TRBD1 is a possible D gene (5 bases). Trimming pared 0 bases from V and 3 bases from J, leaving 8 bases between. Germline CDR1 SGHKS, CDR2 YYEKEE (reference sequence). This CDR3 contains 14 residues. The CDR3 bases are TGTGCCAGCAGCTTGGACAGGATAACAGATACGCAGTATTTT. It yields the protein CASSLDRITDTQYF.

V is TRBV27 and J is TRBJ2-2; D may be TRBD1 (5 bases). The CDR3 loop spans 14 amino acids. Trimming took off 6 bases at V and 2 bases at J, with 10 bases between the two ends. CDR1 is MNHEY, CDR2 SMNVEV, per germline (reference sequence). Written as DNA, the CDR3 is TGTGCCAGCAGCCGACAGATCAACACCGGGGAGCTGTTTTTT. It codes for CASSRQINTGELFF.

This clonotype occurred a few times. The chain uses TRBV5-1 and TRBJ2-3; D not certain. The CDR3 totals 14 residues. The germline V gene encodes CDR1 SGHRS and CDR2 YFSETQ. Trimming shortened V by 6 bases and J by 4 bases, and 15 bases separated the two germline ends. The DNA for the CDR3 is TGCGCCAGCAAAGGCTTCCCAGGAGCAGATACGCAGTATTTT. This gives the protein CASKGFPGADTQYF.

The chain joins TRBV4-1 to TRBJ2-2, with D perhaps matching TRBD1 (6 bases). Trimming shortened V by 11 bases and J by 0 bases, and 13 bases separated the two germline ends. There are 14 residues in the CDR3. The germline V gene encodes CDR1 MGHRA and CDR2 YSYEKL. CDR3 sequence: CAATGFANTGELFF. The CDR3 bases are TGCGCCGCCACAGGGTTCGCGAACACCGGGGAGCTGTTTTTT.

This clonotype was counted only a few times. This CDR3 reads CASRGSGSIGNEQFF. CDR3 bases: TGTGCCAGCAGGGGAAGCGGGAGTATTGGAAATGAGCAGTTCTTC. V usage is TRBV2 and J usage is TRBJ2-1, with 8 positions matching TRBD2. The CDR3 is 15 amino acids. Trimming took 6 bases from V and 7 from J; bases not matched to a gene: 11. Germline V gene lookup returns CDR1 SNHLY and CDR2 FYNNEI.

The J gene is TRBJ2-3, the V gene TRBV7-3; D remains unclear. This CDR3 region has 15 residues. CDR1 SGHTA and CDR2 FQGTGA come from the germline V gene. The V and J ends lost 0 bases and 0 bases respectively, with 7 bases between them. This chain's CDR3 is CASSLTATSTDTQYF. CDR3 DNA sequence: TGTGCCAGCAGCTTAACGGCGACTAGCACAGATACGCAGTATTTT.

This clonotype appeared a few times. CDR3 region: CASSLYRGTGTSGSSYEQYF. The CDR3 nucleotides read TGTGCCAGCAGCTTGTACAGAGGGACAGGTACTAGCGGGAGCTCCTACGAGCAGTACTTC. V is TRBV28 and J is TRBJ2-7; 11 bases fit TRBD2. Looked up from germline, CDR1 is MDHEN and CDR2 is SYDVKM. This CDR3 has 20 amino acids. V gave up 6 bases and J gave up 0 bases; unmatched junction bases: 19.

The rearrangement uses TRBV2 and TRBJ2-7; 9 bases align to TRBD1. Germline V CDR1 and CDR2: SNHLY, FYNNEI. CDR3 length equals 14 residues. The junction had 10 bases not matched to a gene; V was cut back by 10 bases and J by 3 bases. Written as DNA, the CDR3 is TGTGCCAACCAAAGGAGGGACAGGGACTACGAGCAGTACTTC. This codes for CANQRRDRDYEQYF.

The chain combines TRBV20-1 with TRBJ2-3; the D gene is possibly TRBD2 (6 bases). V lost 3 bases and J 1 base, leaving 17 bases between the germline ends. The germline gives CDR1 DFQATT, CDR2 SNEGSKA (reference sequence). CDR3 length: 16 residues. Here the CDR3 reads CSARVLDGSRTDTQYF. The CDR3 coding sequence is TGCAGTGCTAGGGTTTTAGACGGGAGTCGCACAGATACGCAGTATTTT.

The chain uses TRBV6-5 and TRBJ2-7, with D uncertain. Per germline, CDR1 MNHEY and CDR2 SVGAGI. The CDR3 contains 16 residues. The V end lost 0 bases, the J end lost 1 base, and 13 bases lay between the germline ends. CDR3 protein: CASSYSMFGKSYEQYF. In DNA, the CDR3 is TGTGCCAGCAGTTACTCGATGTTCGGAAAGTCCTACGAGCAGTACTTC.

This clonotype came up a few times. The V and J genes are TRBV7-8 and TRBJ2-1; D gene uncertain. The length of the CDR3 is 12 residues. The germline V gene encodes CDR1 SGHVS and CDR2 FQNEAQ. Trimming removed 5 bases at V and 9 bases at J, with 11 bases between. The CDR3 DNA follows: TGTGCCAGCAGCCTCACGGTTACTGAGCAGTTCTTC. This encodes CASSLTVTEQFF.

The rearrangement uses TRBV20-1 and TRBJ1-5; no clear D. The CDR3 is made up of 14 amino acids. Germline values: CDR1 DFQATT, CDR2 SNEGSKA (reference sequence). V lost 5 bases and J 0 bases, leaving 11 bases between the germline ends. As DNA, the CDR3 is TGCAGTGCTTGGGATTCTAATAGCAATCAGCCCCAGCATTTT. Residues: CSAWDSNSNQPQHF.

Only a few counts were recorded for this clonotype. In DNA, the CDR3 is TGTGCCAGCAGCCCGGTGGTTTGGGAGACGCTGAATGAGCAGTTCTTC. Residues: CASSPVVWETLNEQFF. The rearrangement joins TRBV6-2 or TRBV6-3 to TRBJ2-1, with D possibly matching TRBD2 (5 bases). The CDR3 length is 16 residues. Germline-derived CDR1 and CDR2 are MNHEY and SVGEGT. The ends were cut back, 6 bases at V and 7 bases at J, with 22 bases in the middle.

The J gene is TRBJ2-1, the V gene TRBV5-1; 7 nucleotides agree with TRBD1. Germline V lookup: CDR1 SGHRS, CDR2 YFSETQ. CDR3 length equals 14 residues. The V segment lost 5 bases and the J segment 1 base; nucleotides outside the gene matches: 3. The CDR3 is CASRPDRSYNEQFF. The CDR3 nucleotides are TGCGCCAGCAGACCGGACAGGTCCTACAATGAGCAGTTCTTC.

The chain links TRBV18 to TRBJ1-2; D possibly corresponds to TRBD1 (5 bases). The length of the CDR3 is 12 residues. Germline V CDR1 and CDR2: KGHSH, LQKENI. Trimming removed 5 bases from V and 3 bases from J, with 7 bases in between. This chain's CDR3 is CASSTGDYGYTF. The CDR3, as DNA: TGTGCCAGCTCAACGGGGGACTATGGCTACACCTTC.